The clone carrying this T cell receptor beta chain was observed a handful of times. Its antigen is not known. These data come from a study of cytomegalovirus exposure and HLA in healthy donors. Across the study: Of several hundred genotyped donors, roughly 81% grouped in the Caucasian-associated ancestry cluster.

The PCR had 60 Vbeta and 13 Jbeta primers. Sequenced by immunoSEQ multiplex PCR; TCRdb stores in-frame clones only, minus some. The sample lists fewer than 70,000 clones, roughly two thirds seen once, with about 5.5% in the top ten. Overall study findings and caveats: Using a false discovery rate of 0.05, a later analysis showed that 16,951 TCR beta sequences were associated with HLA alleles. When analyzed later, the rates of TCR association showed variation by HLA locus, with DRB1 the most and HLA-C the fewest. Because they were indistinguishable, some V segments, including TRBV6-2 and TRBV6-3, were excluded.

The CDR3 is 16 residues long. Trimming shortened V by 2 bases and J by 8 bases, and 21 bases separated the two germline ends. Germline CDR1 GTSNPN, CDR2 SVGIG (reference sequence). This clonotype originated in a man in his fifties in good health and CMV-seronegative. This chain joins TRBV30 and TRBJ1-4; tentatively, D is TRBD1 (6 bases). Source material: PBMCs. The CDR3 loop is CAWSHPTGGATEKLFF. CDR3 bases: TGTGCCTGGAGTCACCCGACGGGGGGCGCGACCGAAAAACTGTTTTTT.